What follows are 6 T cell receptor beta chains derived from one specimen sequenced in a study of blood T cells in healthy people across ages. A second about 6 to 11 cycle PCR used barcoded and J-beta primers. TCRdb re-analysed the 5' RACE reads in MiXCR, keeping a single row per CDR3 protein. The sample includes almost 1 million distinct CDR3 sequences, approximately 50% of them seen just once. Material for sequencing was blood. All receptors come from a woman aged 55-69 years in good health.

Written as DNA, the CDR3 is TGTGCCAGCAGCCACGGGGAGCGGAGGGCTTTCTTT. It specifies CASSHGERRAFF. The chain joins TRBV6-2 or TRBV6-3 to TRBJ1-1; D call uncertain. V was pared by 6 bases and J by 11 bases, with 16 bases between. The CDR3 extends over 12 amino acids. The germline V gene has CDR1 MNHEY and CDR2 SVGEGT.

The rearrangement joins TRBV5-4 to TRBJ2-1; 13 bases are a match to TRBD2. Looked up from germline, CDR1 is SGHNT and CDR2 is YYREEE (reference sequence). The CDR3 loop spans 16 amino acids. Trimming at V came to 0 bases and at J to 10 bases, leaving 7 bases not matched to a gene. The CDR3 spells CASSLGLAGGLGEQFF. In DNA form, the CDR3 reads TGTGCCAGCAGCTTGGGACTAGCGGGAGGTTTGGGGGAGCAGTTCTTC.

In its sample, this clonotype was seen once. The V and J genes are TRBV2 and TRBJ2-1; tentative D call: TRBD2 (5 bases). The CDR3 is 13 amino acids. V was shortened by 10 bases and J by 10 bases, with 20 bases between the two germline ends. Germline CDR1 SNHLY, CDR2 FYNNEI. CDR3 sequence reads: CATEGGFGGEQFF. CDR3 nucleotides: TGTGCCACCGAAGGAGGTTTTGGCGGAGAGCAGTTCTTC.

The chain employs TRBV6-2 or TRBV6-3 and TRBJ2-1; TRBD2 aligns across 7 bases. Germline lookup yields CDR1 MNHEY and CDR2 SVGEGT. The V gene end was trimmed by 7 bases and the J gene end by 6 bases; junction bases not matched to a gene: 9. The CDR3 is 14 amino acids. DNA for the CDR3: TGTGCCAGCATAAGGGCGGCTAGCGGCAATGAGCAGTTCTTC. Protein product: CASIRAASGNEQFF.

This CDR3 is CSVVVAGGSNEQFF. The CDR3 DNA sequence: TGCAGCGTTGTGGTAGCGGGAGGGTCGAATGAGCAGTTCTTC. V and J are TRBV29-1 and TRBJ2-1; 11 bases fit TRBD2. Germline-derived CDR1 and CDR2 are SQVTM and ANQGSEA. Trimming took 4 bases from V and 7 from J; bases not matched to a gene: 6. CDR3 length: 14 residues.

Remarks on this clonotype: One end of the junction fails to match germline, which may point to a read error. CDR3 nucleotide sequence: TGCGCCAGCAGTCAAGGCCACTTACTAGCGGCGAGCAATGAGCAGTTCTTC. This translates into CASSQGHLLAASNEQFF. V usage is TRBV4-1 and J usage is TRBJ2-1, with 8 bases matching TRBD2. The CDR3 loop spans 17 amino acids. Germline lookup yields CDR1 MGHRA and CDR2 YSYEKL.